Listed below are T cell receptor beta chains from one sample, sequenced in a study of T-cell reconstitution after alpha-beta-depleted transplantation in children. Using its own MiXCR run on the PCR reads, TCRdb lists one record per CDR3 protein. The table includes around 200,000 distinct CDR3 sequences, approximately 11% detected once. Specimen: PBMCs, collected before TCRalphabeta/CD19-depleted stem cell transplant. Receptors originate from a child younger than two with acute myeloid leukemia, due to receive a stem cell transplant. CDR3s include the opening cysteine and the closing phenylalanine or tryptophan.

V	CDR3
TRBV28	CASNMGLNQPQHF
TRBV6-1	CASSALRVTTNYEQYF
TRBV11-2	CASSLFGYNEQFF
TRBV5-1	CASSLDRRSGNTIYF
TRBV3-1	CASSPLRLATYNEQFF
TRBV5-5	CASSPVTNIRNTEAFF
TRBV7-7	CASSLTSRWETQYF
TRBV9	CASSGMTGGFTEAFF
TRBV5-1	CACSLSNMGQETQYF
TRBV7-9	CASSLSGTNSGNTIYF
TRBV30	CAWSVRGGLGTQYF
TRBV28	CASRGGADTQYF
TRBV5-5	CASSLDSMGTSGFYEQYF
TRBV28	CASSTLGQVLSYEQYF
TRBV5-1	CASSLDRGYYEQYF
TRBV20-1	CSATDSNSPLHF
TRBV6-6	CASSPLGDGYTF
TRBV5-6	CASSFVQNNEQFF
TRBV6-5	CASSTPMPTGELFF
TRBV29-1	CSVNGRQETQYF
TRBV20-1	CSARDIAGDTETQYF
TRBV20-1	CSATGTSFINTQYF
TRBV5-1	CASSLGLTGRAIQMNTEAFF
TRBV14	CASSDRGSYGYTF
TRBV18	CASSLSWPGQGSYNEQFF
TRBV20-1	CSAKGGAGTEAFF
TRBV7-2	CASSLARGPTDTQYF
TRBV7-8	CASSLTGTSGNEQFF
TRBV5-6	CASGGDRADTQYF
TRBV20-1	CSARWGNSYEQYF
TRBV9	CASSVVSGTDEQFF
TRBV14	CASSPFVAGELFF
TRBV19	CASSIVGGALTAEQFF
TRBV11-2	CASSLYGVVTSGGPNTGELFF
TRBV5-1	CASSLAPGNGYTF
TRBV28	CASSPQGLAGGVSTDTQYF
TRBV7-2	CASSPPRGEQYF
TRBV27	CASSRPGAQETQYF
TRBV29-1	CSVAGSRGGEQYF
TRBV6-2/TRBV6-3	CASSYYGESYGYTF
TRBV10-3	CAISEVGHETQYF
TRBV7-9	CASSLQGAEYF
TRBV5-1	CASSGRGPTEAFF
TRBV12-3/TRBV12-4	CASRDRVGTDTQYF
TRBV12-3/TRBV12-4	CASRPTASYEQYF
TRBV5-1	CSSSSRIAGANGELFF
TRBV11-2	CASQRYEYNEQFF
TRBV5-1	CASSGGQTTEAFF
TRBV6-2/TRBV6-3	CASSTPLPALNEQFF
TRBV6-1	CASSRASGATRSYEQYF